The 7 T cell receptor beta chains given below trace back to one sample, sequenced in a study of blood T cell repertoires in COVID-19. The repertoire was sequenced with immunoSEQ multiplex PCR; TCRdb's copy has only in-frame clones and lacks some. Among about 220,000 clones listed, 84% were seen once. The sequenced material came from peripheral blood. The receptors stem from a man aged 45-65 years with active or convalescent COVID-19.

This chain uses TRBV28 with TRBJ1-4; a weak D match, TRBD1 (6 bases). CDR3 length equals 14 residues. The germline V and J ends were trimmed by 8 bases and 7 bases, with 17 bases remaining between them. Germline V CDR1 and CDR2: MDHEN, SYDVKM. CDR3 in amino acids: CASSETRGGEKLFF. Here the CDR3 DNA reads TGTGCCAGCTCGGAGACACGAGGGGGTGAAAAACTGTTTTTT.

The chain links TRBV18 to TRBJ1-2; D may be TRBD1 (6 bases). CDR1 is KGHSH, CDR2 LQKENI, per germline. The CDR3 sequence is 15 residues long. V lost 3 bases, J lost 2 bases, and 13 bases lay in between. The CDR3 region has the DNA TGTGCCAGCTCACCGAGCTCAACAGGGAACTATGGCTACACCTTC. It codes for CASSPSSTGNYGYTF.

The DNA for the CDR3 is TGTGCCAGCAGCCCAGGGGGGACAGGGCTGAAAGGCTACACCTTC. Translated, it gives CASSPGGTGLKGYTF. The V and J genes are TRBV28 and TRBJ1-2; 9 bases fit TRBD1. This CDR3 is 15 amino acids long. The J segment lost 8 bases and the V segment lost 6 bases, leaving 13 bases of the junction unmatched. Germline V lookup: CDR1 MDHEN, CDR2 SYDVKM.

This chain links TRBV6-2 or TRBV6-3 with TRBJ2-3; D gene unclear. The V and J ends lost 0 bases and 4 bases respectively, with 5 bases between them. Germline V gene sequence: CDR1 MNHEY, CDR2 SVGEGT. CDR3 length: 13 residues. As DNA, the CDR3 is TGTGCCAGCAGTTACTCGAGTGCAGATACGCAGTATTTT. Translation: CASSYSSADTQYF.

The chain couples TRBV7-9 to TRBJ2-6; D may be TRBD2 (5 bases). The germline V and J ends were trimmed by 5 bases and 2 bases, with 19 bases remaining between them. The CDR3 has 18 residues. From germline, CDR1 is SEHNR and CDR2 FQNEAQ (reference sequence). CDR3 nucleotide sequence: TGTGCCAGCAGCAAGTCTACCGGGGTCCCGGCTGGGGCCAACGTCCTGACTTTC. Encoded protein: CASSKSTGVPAGANVLTF.

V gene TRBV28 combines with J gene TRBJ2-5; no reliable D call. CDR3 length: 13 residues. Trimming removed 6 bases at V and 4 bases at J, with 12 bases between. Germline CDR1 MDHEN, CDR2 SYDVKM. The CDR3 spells CASRVTERETQYF. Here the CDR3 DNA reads TGTGCCAGCAGGGTGACTGAGAGAGAGACCCAGTACTTC. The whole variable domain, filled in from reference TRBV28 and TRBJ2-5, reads DVKVTQSSRYLVKRTGEKVFLECVQDMDHENMFWYRQDPGLGLRLIYFSYDVKMKEKGDIPEGYSVSREKKERFSLILESASTNQTSMYLCASRVTERETQYFGPGTRLLVL.

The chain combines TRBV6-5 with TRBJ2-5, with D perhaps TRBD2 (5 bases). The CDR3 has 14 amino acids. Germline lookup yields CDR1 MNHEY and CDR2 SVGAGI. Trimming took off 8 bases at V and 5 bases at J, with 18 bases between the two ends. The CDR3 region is CASVSSLAGETQYF. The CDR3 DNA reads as TGTGCCAGCGTCTCGAGCCTAGCTGGGGAGACCCAGTACTTC.